The next 23 T cell receptor beta chains were all read from a single sample in a study of human T cells and chemical hapten exposure. It was from unfractionated whole blood that total RNA was extracted. TCRdb recomputed calls from the 5' RACE reads with MiXCR, one row per CDR3 protein. This repertoire shows tens of thousands of distinct CDR3 sequences, roughly 7.7% found once; its top ten account for 2% to 2.5%. Every receptor here comes from a male donor in good health.

The chain combines TRBV5-4 with TRBJ2-2; perhaps TRBD1 as D (5 bases). The CDR3 loop spans 14 amino acids. CDR1 SGHNT and CDR2 YYREEE come from the germline V gene (reference sequence). V was shortened by 2 bases and J by 1 base, with 6 bases between the two germline ends. The CDR3 nucleotides are TGTGCCAGCAGCTTCCAGGGGAACACCGGGGAGCTGTTTTTT. This encodes CASSFQGNTGELFF.

This clonotype was picked up a small number of times. The chain links TRBV4-1 to TRBJ2-7; D may correspond to TRBD1 or TRBD2 (5 bases each). Germline assignment: CDR1 MGHRA and CDR2 YSYEKL. The CDR3 loop spans 17 amino acids. The V gene lost 0 bases and the J gene lost 3 bases, with 18 bases spanning the gap. The CDR3 loop reads CASSQDRGAPRYYEQYF. In DNA, the CDR3 is TGCGCCAGCAGCCAAGATCGGGGCGCCCCCAGATACTACGAGCAGTACTTC.

Concerning this clonotype: A much larger clone lies a single base off, so this may be a read error. The chain carries TRBV7-2 and TRBJ2-7; 7 nucleotides agree with TRBD1. Germline CDR1 is SGHTA and CDR2 is FQGNSA. CDR3 length equals 17 residues. CDR3 bases: TGTGCCACCAGCTTAGTTTGGACAGGTTATAGCTCCTACGAGCAGTACTTC. Its protein is CATSLVWTGYSSYEQYF.

This clonotype was picked up many times. CDR3 amino acids: CASTTGGLTEQYF. The CDR3 DNA is TGTGCCAGTACAACGGGGGGGCTTACGGAGCAGTACTTC. The V and J genes are TRBV19 and TRBJ2-7; 8 nucleotides line up with TRBD2. V was clipped by 7 bases and J by 7 bases; unmatched bases: 9. Germline V gene lookup returns CDR1 LNHDA and CDR2 SQIVND (reference sequence). The CDR3 extends over 13 amino acids.

This clonotype was counted many times. The chain combines TRBV2 with TRBJ1-1, with 10 bases that match TRBD1. Germline CDR1 SNHLY, CDR2 FYNNEI. Losses at the gene ends were 11 bases for V and 3 bases for J; bases not matched to a gene: 6. The CDR3 runs to 13 residues. The CDR3 coding sequence is TGTGCCGGGCGGGACAGGGGATACACTGAAGCTTTCTTT. This sequence encodes CAGRDRGYTEAFF. The variable domain in full, with the rest retrieved from reference TRBV2 and TRBJ1-1, is EPEVTQTPSHQVTQMGQEVILRCVPISNHLYFYWYRQILGQKVEFLVSFYNNEISEKSEIFDDQFSVERPDGSNFTLKIRSTKLEDSAMYFCAGRDRGYTEAFFGQGTRLTVV.

This clonotype has just a few counts. The chain couples TRBV6-1 to TRBJ1-1, with D unclear. CDR3 length: 13 amino acids. The germline V gene encodes CDR1 MNHNS and CDR2 SASEGT. Trimming took off 4 bases at V and 1 base at J, with 7 bases between the two ends. The CDR3 bases are TGTGCCAGCAGTGCCACAAGGAACACTGAAGCTTTCTTT. Translation gives CASSATRNTEAFF.

This clonotype has ten or more counts. V usage is TRBV2 and J usage is TRBJ1-5; 10 nucleotides match TRBD1. With 2 bases clipped from V and 6 bases from J, the junction kept 10 bases outside the gene matches. CDR3 length: 17 residues. CDR1 and CDR2 (germline): SNHLY, FYNNEI. DNA of the CDR3: TGTGCCAGCAGTGAACTACTCGCGACAGGGGGCGTTCAGCCCCAGCATTTT. As protein: CASSELLATGGVQPQHF.

In this sample, this clonotype turned up many times. V and J are TRBV20-1 and TRBJ2-7; D call uncertain. Trimming cost V 3 bases and J 4 bases, with 19 bases left between them. The germline gives CDR1 DFQATT, CDR2 SNEGSKA (reference sequence). The CDR3 is made up of 15 amino acids. The CDR3 sequence is CSASGEYSAPYEQYF. The CDR3 DNA reads as TGCAGTGCTAGCGGCGAGTATTCGGCCCCATACGAGCAGTACTTC.

This clonotype was recorded at least ten times. CDR3 DNA sequence: TGCAGTGCTAGAGATAGGCGGGGGGCGGGGAATGAGCAGTTCTTC. It is translated as CSARDRRGAGNEQFF. This rearrangement joins TRBV20-1 to TRBJ2-1; 8 nucleotides align to TRBD2. The CDR3 spans 15 residues. Germline loops: CDR1 DFQATT, CDR2 SNEGSKA (reference sequence). Trimming cost V 0 bases and J 7 bases; bases outside gene matches: 8.

The chain couples TRBV29-1 to TRBJ2-7; 10 bases are a match to TRBD2. The length of the CDR3 is 14 residues. Trimming cost V 5 bases and J 3 bases; bases outside gene matches: 7. Germline assignment: CDR1 SQVTM and CDR2 ANQGSEA. In DNA, the CDR3 is TGCAGCGTTCTGGATAGCGGGAGGAACTACGAGCAGTACTTC. Protein sequence: CSVLDSGRNYEQYF.

CDR3 bases: TGTGCCAGCAGCTTAGTGTTCGTAGATGAGCAGTTCTTC. Amino acids: CASSLVFVDEQFF. The chain carries TRBV7-2 and TRBJ2-1; D remains unclear. Per germline, CDR1 SGHTA and CDR2 FQGNSA. Trimming cost V 1 base and J 8 bases, with 9 bases left between them. The CDR3 totals 13 residues.

This clonotype was seen repeatedly, ten times or more. CDR3: CASSLTAAYEQYF. CDR3 nucleotide sequence: TGTGCCAGCAGTTTGACAGCTGCTTACGAGCAGTACTTC. The gene calls are TRBV27 and TRBJ2-7; D is possibly TRBD1 (5 bases). CDR1 and CDR2 (germline): MNHEY, SMNVEV (reference sequence). V was clipped by 3 bases and J by 4 bases, with 10 bases between them. The CDR3 runs to 13 residues.

This clonotype has at least ten counts. V and J are TRBV12-3 or TRBV12-4 and TRBJ2-1; 9 positions match TRBD2. The CDR3 extends over 16 amino acids. V lost 7 bases to trimming and J lost 6 bases; unmatched junction nucleotides: 13. The CDR3 loop reads CASTPVRTSASNEQFF. The CDR3 DNA reads TGTGCCAGCACGCCGGTCCGGACTAGCGCTAGCAATGAGCAGTTCTTC.

The chain employs TRBV20-1 and TRBJ1-4; D not certain. This CDR3 is built from 15 residues. The V end lost 0 bases, the J end lost 10 bases, and 18 bases lay between the germline ends. The germline V gene has CDR1 DFQATT and CDR2 SNEGSKA (reference sequence). In DNA, the CDR3 is TGCAGTGCTAGAGATCAGACGTCCTTGGCGCGAAAACTGTTTTTT. Protein sequence: CSARDQTSLARKLFF.

This clonotype was observed a handful of times. The chain is built from TRBV20-1 and TRBJ1-1; 7 bases are shared with TRBD1. Germline V gives CDR1 DFQATT, CDR2 SNEGSKA (reference sequence). The CDR3 is 12 residues long. V was clipped by 4 bases and J by 8 bases; unmatched bases: 7. The CDR3 loop reads CSAIPGGREAFF. The CDR3, as DNA: TGCAGTGCTATCCCAGGGGGGCGGGAAGCTTTCTTT.

This clonotype was counted at least ten times. For the CDR3, the DNA is TGTGCCAGTAGTGATCGACCCCAGCATTTT. Translating it yields CASSDRPQHF. V and J are TRBV19 and TRBJ1-5; unclear D gene. V was shortened by 5 bases and J by 10 bases, with 6 bases between the two germline ends. Germline-derived CDR1 and CDR2 are LNHDA and SQIVND (reference sequence). This CDR3 has 10 amino acids.

The chain uses TRBV18 and TRBJ2-7, with 11 bases matching TRBD2. CDR3 length: 19 amino acids. CDR1 and CDR2 (germline): KGHSH, LQKENI. The V gene end was trimmed by 2 bases and the J gene end by 2 bases; junction bases not matched to a gene: 14. CDR3 coding DNA: TGTGCCAGCTCACCAAGAGGAACTAGCGGGGGCCCTTCTACCTACGAGCAGTACTTC. It translates to CASSPRGTSGGPSTYEQYF.

This clonotype turned up a few times. CDR3 bases: TGCAGCGCTATTGGGGGCTACGAGCAGTACTTC. This encodes CSAIGGYEQYF. The chain employs TRBV29-1 and TRBJ2-7; D may match TRBD1 or TRBD2 (5 bases each). The CDR3 sequence is 11 residues long. Germline values: CDR1 SQVTM, CDR2 ANQGSEA. V lost 7 bases and J 3 bases, leaving 10 bases between the germline ends.

This clonotype was picked up many times. V and J are TRBV6-1 and TRBJ1-2, with D perhaps matching TRBD1 (6 bases). Germline V gene lookup returns CDR1 MNHNS and CDR2 SASEGT. V dropped 10 bases and J dropped 3 bases, with 24 bases sitting between them. This CDR3 has 16 residues. The DNA for the CDR3 is TGTGCCACCCATGCGGGGTGGGGGGCAACGGACTATGGCTACACCTTC. Amino acid sequence: CATHAGWGATDYGYTF.

This clonotype was seen repeatedly, ten times or more. The J gene is TRBJ1-2, the V gene TRBV20-1; D call uncertain. CDR1 DFQATT and CDR2 SNEGSKA come from the germline V gene (reference sequence). The CDR3 has 13 amino acids. Deletions cut 0 bases from V and 6 bases from J, with 11 bases between. CDR3 bases: TGCAGTGCTAGAGAAGCAGGAAAAAATGGCTACACCTTC. This sequence encodes CSAREAGKNGYTF.

The genes are TRBV6-5 and TRBJ1-2; no definite D call. Trimming cost V 5 bases and J 4 bases, with 17 bases left between them. Germline V gives CDR1 MNHEY, CDR2 SVGAGI. The CDR3 length is 15 residues. The DNA for the CDR3 is TGTGCCAGCAGTCCATCTTTTATTGGGCTCTATGGCTACACCTTC. It codes for CASSPSFIGLYGYTF.

In this sample, this clonotype turned up many times. This chain connects TRBV18 to TRBJ2-7; 10 bases agree with TRBD1. Germline CDR1 and CDR2: KGHSH and LQKENI. Trimming removed 2 bases from V and 2 bases from J; junction bases left unmatched: 3. CDR3 length equals 15 residues. The CDR3: CASSPAGQGTYEQYF. DNA for the CDR3: TGTGCCAGCTCACCAGCGGGACAGGGGACCTACGAGCAGTACTTC.

This clonotype turned up a few times. J is TRBJ1-1 and V is TRBV4-3, with 8 positions matching TRBD1. Looked up from germline, CDR1 is LGHNA and CDR2 is YSLEER. V was clipped by 5 bases and J by 5 bases; unmatched bases: 4. The CDR3 is 13 amino acids. In DNA, the CDR3 is TGCGCCAGCAGCGCGGACAGGGAAACTGAAGCTTTCTTT. Protein product: CASSADRETEAFF.